This paragraph reports one TCR beta chain. Antigen: not known. Naive CD8 sequencing libraries were generated from about 21,000 to 970,000 sorted cells, with 10%, 30% or 50% RNA as input. CDR1 and CDR2 (germline): SGHVS, FNYEAQ. The V gene lost 2 bases and the J gene lost 6 bases, with 10 bases spanning the gap. The CDR3 loop spans 14 amino acids. TCRdb re-called the PCR reads through MiXCR, storing one row per CDR3 protein. The top ten clones hold under 0.8% of a sample with 400,000 to 600,000 distinct CDR3 sequences, about a quarter of them seen once. This specimen belongs to a study of molecular identifiers for immune sequencing clone quantification. Study-level findings and limits: In a background of around 920,000 naive cells, spiked Jurkat TCR RNA from one cell was reportedly detectable. Clones that exceeded 20 RNA copies held over 99% of effector molecules, yet under 1% in naive cells. Underestimated sizes of highly expanded clones could result from identical TCR molecules that share a barcode.

This sequence joins TRBV7-6 and TRBJ1-4, with D maybe TRBD1 (5 bases). The sample was naive CD8+ T cells from blood, with Jurkat cell RNA spiked in. Documented subset: FACS-sorted CD8+CD4-CCR7+CD45RA+ naive T cells. The TCR sequence derives from a human donor in good health. Some libraries in this study had Jurkat cell RNA spiked in. The CDR3 sequence: CASSLWGDDEKLFF. CDR3 nucleotide sequence: TGTGCCAGCAGCTTATGGGGGGATGATGAAAAACTGTTTTTT.